This record covers a single T cell receptor (beta chain). Antigen specificity is unknown. This specimen comes from a study of cytomegalovirus exposure and HLA in healthy donors. Study observations and caveats: Researchers catalogued about 150 TCR beta chains as cytomegalovirus-associated.

Nominal health characterized the donors when sampled, though unrecorded immune exposures were likely. PCR amplification relied on 60 Vbeta primers (plus 13 Jbeta primers). Clones were read by immunoSEQ multiplex PCR, and TCRdb kept only the in-frame ones, dropping some. The sample has roughly 82,000 clones, and its top ten clones hold 1.4% to 1.5%. The germline V and J ends were trimmed by 1 base and 3 bases, with 9 bases remaining between them. The CDR3 sequence is 14 residues long. Germline V gene data show CDR1 as LNHDA and CDR2 as SQIVND (reference sequence). Sequenced input: PBMCs. The chain employs TRBV19 and TRBJ1-2, with no clear D. This sequence was found in a woman aged 60-75 years in good health and CMV-seronegative. The CDR3 nucleotides are TGTGCCAGTAGTATAGCGAGCAGCGACTATGGCTACACCTTC. The encoded protein is CASSIASSDYGYTF.